This is a list of T cell receptor beta chains from one sample in a study of Ad26.COV2.S vaccination and SARS-CoV-2 variants. Clones were sequenced by immunoSEQ multiplex PCR, and TCRdb holds only the in-frame ones, with some missing. The repertoire holds some 640,000 clones, with roughly 90% as singletons. This material consisted of peripheral blood, taken in a trial of Ad26.COV2.S vaccine versus placebo. These receptors were collected from a person aged 18-60 years who received the Ad26.COV2.S COVID-19 vaccine or a placebo. The CDR3 runs from the conserved cysteine through the conserved F or W. The D gene is left open where the match is weak. The listing skips clone size in some rows; elsewhere it reads once, few, many or a size class.

clone_size: once
d_call: -
j_call: TRBJ2-5
v_call: TRBV4-1
cdr3_aa: CASSPGPQAGETQYF
cdr3_nt: TGCGCCAGCAGCCCTGGACCGCAGGCAGGGGAGACCCAGTACTTC

clone_size: -
d_call: TRBD1
j_call: TRBJ2-3
v_call: TRBV25-1
cdr3_aa: CASSDGDSRTDTQYF
cdr3_nt: TGTGCCAGCAGTGATGGGGACAGCCGCACAGATACGCAGTATTTT

clone_size: few
d_call: TRBD2
j_call: TRBJ2-7
v_call: TRBV27
cdr3_aa: CASSMTSGYEQYF
cdr3_nt: TGTGCCAGCAGTATGACTAGCGGCTACGAGCAGTACTTC

clone_size: -
d_call: -
j_call: TRBJ2-7
v_call: TRBV23-1
cdr3_aa: CASRTGRADYEQYF
cdr3_nt: TGCGCCAGCAGAACAGGGCGGGCAGACTACGAGCAGTACTTC

clone_size: -
d_call: -
j_call: TRBJ1-2
v_call: TRBV2
cdr3_aa: CARRGAGYGYTF
cdr3_nt: TGTGCCAGACGGGGGGCGGGCTATGGCTACACCTTC

clone_size: -
d_call: -
j_call: TRBJ2-1
v_call: TRBV7-9
cdr3_aa: CASSSGSGYNEQFF
cdr3_nt: TGTGCCAGCAGCTCGGGGAGTGGCTACAATGAGCAGTTCTTC

clone_size: -
d_call: TRBD2
j_call: TRBJ2-5
v_call: TRBV7-8
cdr3_aa: CASSLGEGLAQYF
cdr3_nt: TGTGCCAGCAGCTTAGGGGAGGGTTTGGCCCAGTACTTC

clone_size: -
d_call: -
j_call: TRBJ2-1
v_call: TRBV12-3/TRBV12-4
cdr3_aa: CASSDNEQFF
cdr3_nt: TGTGCCAGCAGTGATAATGAGCAGTTCTTC

clone_size: -
d_call: -
j_call: TRBJ2-3
v_call: TRBV7-2
cdr3_aa: CASSLGGPDTQYF
cdr3_nt: TGTGCCAGCAGCTTAGGGGGGCCAGATACGCAGTATTTT

clone_size: -
d_call: TRBD1
j_call: TRBJ1-6
v_call: TRBV7-8
cdr3_aa: CASRGQDNSPLHF
cdr3_nt: TGTGCCAGCAGGGGACAGGATAATTCACCCCTCCACTTT

clone_size: -
d_call: -
j_call: TRBJ2-1
v_call: TRBV3-1/TRBV3-2
cdr3_aa: CASSQVRINEQFF
cdr3_nt: TGTGCCAGCAGCCAAGTTCGGATCAATGAGCAGTTCTTC

clone_size: -
d_call: TRBD2
j_call: TRBJ2-5
v_call: TRBV3-1/TRBV3-2
cdr3_aa: CASSWSGRGETQYF
cdr3_nt: TGTGCCAGCAGCTGGAGCGGGAGGGGTGAGACCCAGTACTTC

clone_size: few
d_call: TRBD2
j_call: TRBJ2-2
v_call: TRBV7-8
cdr3_aa: CASSLSRLAGAGELFF
cdr3_nt: TGTGCCAGCAGCTTATCCAGACTAGCGGGGGCCGGGGAGCTGTTTTTT

clone_size: once
d_call: -
j_call: TRBJ2-7
v_call: TRBV21-1
cdr3_aa: CASSKAAGGEPAGTYEQYF
cdr3_nt: TGTGCCAGCAGCAAAGCGGCAGGGGGCGAACCAGCGGGGACCTACGAGCAGTACTTC

clone_size: -
d_call: TRBD2
j_call: TRBJ2-7
v_call: TRBV27
cdr3_aa: CASSSEGLAGSYEQYF
cdr3_nt: TGTGCCAGCAGTTCCGAAGGACTAGCGGGGTCCTACGAGCAGTACTTC

clone_size: -
d_call: TRBD1
j_call: TRBJ1-1
v_call: TRBV5-1
cdr3_aa: CATSETGALNTEAFF
cdr3_nt: TGCGCCACCTCGGAGACAGGGGCCCTGAACACTGAAGCTTTCTTT

clone_size: -
d_call: TRBD1
j_call: TRBJ1-6
v_call: TRBV7-2
cdr3_aa: CASSQTGGNSPLHF
cdr3_nt: TGTGCCAGCAGCCAAACAGGGGGCAATTCACCCCTCCACTTT

clone_size: -
d_call: TRBD1
j_call: TRBJ1-5
v_call: TRBV19
cdr3_aa: CASSVQGASSQPQHF
cdr3_nt: TGTGCCAGTAGTGTACAGGGGGCGTCTAGTCAGCCCCAGCATTTT

clone_size: -
d_call: -
j_call: TRBJ1-2
v_call: TRBV6-5
cdr3_aa: CASRGGHGYTF
cdr3_nt: TGTGCCAGCCGGGGGGGCCATGGCTACACCTTC

clone_size: few
d_call: -
j_call: TRBJ2-2
v_call: TRBV9
cdr3_aa: CASSVVGNTGELFF
cdr3_nt: TGTGCCAGCAGCGTAGTAGGGAACACCGGGGAGCTGTTTTTT

clone_size: -
d_call: TRBD2
j_call: TRBJ2-7
v_call: TRBV7-2
cdr3_aa: CASSSPSGGPYEQYF
cdr3_nt: TGTGCCAGCAGCTCACCTAGCGGGGGTCCCTACGAGCAGTACTTC

clone_size: -
d_call: TRBD1
j_call: TRBJ2-5
v_call: TRBV4-3
cdr3_aa: CASSQDLAAGGETQYF
cdr3_nt: TGCGCCAGCAGCCAAGATTTGGCGGCAGGGGGAGAGACCCAGTACTTC

clone_size: once
d_call: -
j_call: TRBJ2-7
v_call: TRBV5-1
cdr3_aa: CASSLPSYEQYF
cdr3_nt: TGCGCCAGCAGCCTACCTTCCTACGAGCAGTACTTC

clone_size: -
d_call: TRBD1
j_call: TRBJ1-1
v_call: TRBV19
cdr3_aa: CASSMGGTGRIGNTEAFF
cdr3_nt: TGTGCCAGTAGTATGGGCGGGACAGGGAGGATAGGGAACACTGAAGCTTTCTTT

clone_size: -
d_call: TRBD1
j_call: TRBJ2-5
v_call: TRBV5-6
cdr3_aa: CASSRDRYQETQYF
cdr3_nt: TGTGCCAGCAGCCGGGACAGGTACCAAGAGACCCAGTACTTC

clone_size: once
d_call: -
j_call: TRBJ1-4
v_call: TRBV7-9
cdr3_aa: CASSSRQAEGEKLFF
cdr3_nt: TGTGCCAGCAGTTCACGACAGGCCGAGGGTGAAAAACTGTTTTTT

clone_size: -
d_call: TRBD2
j_call: TRBJ2-7
v_call: TRBV7-9
cdr3_aa: CASSGSSGKPYEQYF
cdr3_nt: TGTGCCAGCAGCGGTTCTAGCGGGAAGCCCTACGAGCAGTACTTC

clone_size: -
d_call: TRBD1
j_call: TRBJ2-3
v_call: TRBV12-3/TRBV12-4
cdr3_aa: CASSSRDRGQYF
cdr3_nt: TGTGCCAGCAGTTCCCGGGACAGGGGCCAGTATTTT

clone_size: -
d_call: -
j_call: TRBJ1-6
v_call: TRBV29-1
cdr3_aa: CSVSWDRNSPLHF
cdr3_nt: TGCAGCGTTTCGTGGGATCGTAATTCACCCCTCCACTTT

clone_size: -
d_call: TRBD1
j_call: TRBJ2-7
v_call: TRBV6-5
cdr3_aa: CASSYSRGQASYEQYF
cdr3_nt: TGTGCCAGCAGTTACTCCCGGGGACAGGCCTCCTACGAGCAGTACTTC

clone_size: -
d_call: -
j_call: TRBJ1-1
v_call: TRBV6-5
cdr3_aa: CASNNNVGVGAFF
cdr3_nt: TGTGCCAGCAATAATAACGTTGGCGTCGGAGCTTTCTTT

clone_size: -
d_call: -
j_call: TRBJ2-1
v_call: TRBV7-9
cdr3_aa: CASSLARWDNEQFF
cdr3_nt: TGTGCCAGCAGCTTAGCCAGGTGGGACAATGAGCAGTTCTTC

clone_size: -
d_call: -
j_call: TRBJ2-1
v_call: TRBV5-1
cdr3_aa: CASSLERDGRNEQFF
cdr3_nt: TGCGCCAGCAGCTTGGAACGGGACGGACGGAATGAGCAGTTCTTC

clone_size: -
d_call: -
j_call: TRBJ2-5
v_call: TRBV7-9
cdr3_aa: CASSRDELGTQYF
cdr3_nt: TGTGCCAGCAGCCGGGACGAGTTAGGGACCCAGTACTTC

clone_size: once
d_call: TRBD2
j_call: TRBJ2-3
v_call: TRBV3-1/TRBV3-2
cdr3_aa: CASSQLRLANTDTQYF
cdr3_nt: TGTGCCAGCAGCCAACTCCGACTAGCGAACACAGATACGCAGTATTTT

clone_size: -
d_call: -
j_call: TRBJ2-7
v_call: TRBV6-1
cdr3_aa: CASSVATGRSYEQYF
cdr3_nt: TGTGCCAGCAGTGTAGCGACAGGTCGCTCCTACGAGCAGTACTTC

clone_size: -
d_call: TRBD1
j_call: TRBJ2-7
v_call: TRBV5-1
cdr3_aa: CASSTRQGPYEQYF
cdr3_nt: TGCGCCAGCAGCACCCGACAGGGGCCCTACGAGCAGTACTTC

clone_size: once
d_call: -
j_call: TRBJ2-3
v_call: TRBV5-1
cdr3_aa: CASSPVDLTDTQYF
cdr3_nt: TGCGCCAGCAGCCCAGTGGACCTCACAGATACGCAGTATTTT

clone_size: -
d_call: -
j_call: TRBJ2-1
v_call: TRBV12-3/TRBV12-4
cdr3_aa: CASSFLGYNEQFF
cdr3_nt: TGTGCCAGCAGTTTCCTAGGATACAATGAGCAGTTCTTC

clone_size: -
d_call: TRBD2
j_call: TRBJ2-7
v_call: TRBV18
cdr3_aa: CASSPGLAGSYEQYF
cdr3_nt: TGTGCCAGCTCACCGGGACTAGCGGGGTCCTACGAGCAGTACTTC

clone_size: -
d_call: -
j_call: TRBJ2-6
v_call: TRBV14
cdr3_aa: CASSQMGAGANVLTF
cdr3_nt: TGTGCCAGCAGCCAAATGGGGGCTGGGGCCAACGTCCTGACTTTC

clone_size: -
d_call: -
j_call: TRBJ2-3
v_call: TRBV2
cdr3_aa: CASKVQGFDTQYF
cdr3_nt: TGTGCCAGCAAGGTTCAGGGATTTGATACGCAGTATTTT

clone_size: -
d_call: -
j_call: TRBJ1-2
v_call: TRBV24-1
cdr3_aa: CARKSSNYGYTF
cdr3_nt: TGTGCCAGAAAGTCGAGTAACTATGGCTACACCTTC

clone_size: -
d_call: TRBD1
j_call: TRBJ1-1
v_call: TRBV24-1
cdr3_aa: CATSDKGQGKAFF
cdr3_nt: TGTGCCACCAGTGACAAGGGACAGGGAAAAGCTTTCTTT

clone_size: -
d_call: -
j_call: TRBJ1-2
v_call: TRBV5-1
cdr3_aa: CASSWAGPYYGYTF
cdr3_nt: TGCGCCAGCAGCTGGGCAGGGCCGTACTATGGCTACACCTTC

clone_size: -
d_call: TRBD1
j_call: TRBJ1-3
v_call: TRBV19
cdr3_aa: CASSTPSGQRNTIYF
cdr3_nt: TGTGCCAGTAGTACACCGTCGGGACAGAGAAACACCATATATTTT

clone_size: -
d_call: -
j_call: TRBJ1-3
v_call: TRBV30
cdr3_aa: CAWSGESRGSGNTIYF
cdr3_nt: TGTGCCTGGAGTGGGGAGTCGCGGGGGTCTGGAAACACCATATATTTT

clone_size: few
d_call: TRBD1
j_call: TRBJ1-3
v_call: TRBV6-5
cdr3_aa: CASSYFGTASGNTIYF
cdr3_nt: TGTGCCAGCAGTTACTTTGGGACAGCCTCTGGAAACACCATATATTTT

clone_size: once
d_call: -
j_call: TRBJ1-1
v_call: TRBV7-9
cdr3_aa: CASSRTEATEAFF
cdr3_nt: TGTGCCAGCAGCCGGACAGAGGCCACTGAAGCTTTCTTT

clone_size: -
d_call: -
j_call: TRBJ2-1
v_call: TRBV19
cdr3_aa: CASSIEASREQFF
cdr3_nt: TGTGCCAGTAGTATTGAGGCCAGCCGCGAGCAGTTCTTC

clone_size: -
d_call: -
j_call: TRBJ2-3
v_call: TRBV4-2
cdr3_aa: CASSQRRDTQYF
cdr3_nt: TGTGCCAGCAGCCAAAGGAGGGATACGCAGTATTTT

clone_size: -
d_call: -
j_call: TRBJ1-1
v_call: TRBV11-2
cdr3_aa: CASSLAGNPEAFF
cdr3_nt: TGTGCCAGCAGCTTAGCGGGGAACCCTGAAGCTTTCTTT

clone_size: few
d_call: -
j_call: TRBJ1-1
v_call: TRBV2
cdr3_aa: CASISYSVGGTEAFF
cdr3_nt: TGTGCCAGCATTTCGTACAGCGTGGGAGGCACTGAAGCTTTCTTT

clone_size: -
d_call: -
j_call: TRBJ2-1
v_call: TRBV7-9
cdr3_aa: CASSFARTENEQFF
cdr3_nt: TGTGCCAGCAGCTTCGCCCGGACAGAGAATGAGCAGTTCTTC

clone_size: -
d_call: TRBD1
j_call: TRBJ1-1
v_call: TRBV5-6
cdr3_aa: CASSFVDRDTEAFF
cdr3_nt: TGTGCCAGCAGCTTCGTCGACAGGGACACTGAAGCTTTCTTT

clone_size: -
d_call: -
j_call: TRBJ1-1
v_call: TRBV9
cdr3_aa: CASNREMNTEAFF
cdr3_nt: TGTGCCAGCAATCGGGAAATGAACACTGAAGCTTTCTTT

clone_size: -
d_call: TRBD2
j_call: TRBJ2-7
v_call: TRBV18
cdr3_aa: CASSPGTSGRVDEQYF
cdr3_nt: TGTGCCAGCTCACCAGGGACTAGCGGGAGGGTTGACGAGCAGTACTTC

clone_size: once
d_call: TRBD1
j_call: TRBJ2-3
v_call: TRBV5-8
cdr3_aa: CASSPGTGRTDTQYF
cdr3_nt: TGTGCCAGCAGCCCCGGGACAGGGCGAACAGATACGCAGTATTTT

clone_size: -
d_call: -
j_call: TRBJ2-2
v_call: TRBV5-6
cdr3_aa: CASRLRGVMSQTGELFF
cdr3_nt: TGTGCCAGCAGGCTGCGCGGGGTTATGTCCCAAACCGGGGAGCTGTTTTTT